This T cell receptor (beta chain) was obtained from a study of long-term antiretroviral therapy in people with HIV. This was the immunoSEQ v3.0 assay at survey level. TCRdb's copy holds only in-frame clones and misses some; the assay was immunoSEQ multiplex PCR. The sample carries tens of thousands of clones, about four fifths recorded once. V gave up 5 bases and J gave up 4 bases, with 16 bases separating them. In germline, CDR1 is SEHNR, CDR2 FQNEAQ (reference sequence). The CDR3 runs 15 residues. The rearrangement links TRBV7-9 to TRBJ2-3; the D is unclear. The receptor comes from a man between 18 and 29 years old with HIV. The specimen comprised unsorted PBMCs, sampled 0.3 years after starting antiretroviral therapy. In DNA form, the CDR3 reads TGTGCCAGCAGCAGCTGGACGGATCCCTCAGATACGCAGTATTTT. It yields the protein CASSSWTDPSDTQYF.